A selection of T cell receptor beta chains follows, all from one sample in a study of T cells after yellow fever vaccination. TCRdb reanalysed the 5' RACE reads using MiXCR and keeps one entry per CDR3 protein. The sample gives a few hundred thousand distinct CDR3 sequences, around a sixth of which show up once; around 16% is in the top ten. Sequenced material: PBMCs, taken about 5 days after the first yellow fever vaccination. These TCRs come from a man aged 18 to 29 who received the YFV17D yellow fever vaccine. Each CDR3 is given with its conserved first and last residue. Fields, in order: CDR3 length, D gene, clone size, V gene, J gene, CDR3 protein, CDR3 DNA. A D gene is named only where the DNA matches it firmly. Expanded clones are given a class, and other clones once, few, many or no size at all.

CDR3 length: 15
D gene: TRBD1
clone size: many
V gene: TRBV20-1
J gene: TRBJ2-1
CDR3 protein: CSATTGTGGSNEQFF
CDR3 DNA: TGCAGTGCTACAACCGGGACAGGGGGTTCCAATGAGCAGTTCTTC

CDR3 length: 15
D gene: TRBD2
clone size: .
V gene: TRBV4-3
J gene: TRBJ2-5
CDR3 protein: CASSQSGTSGETQYF
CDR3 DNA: TGCGCCAGCAGCCAATCCGGGACTAGCGGGGAGACCCAGTACTTC

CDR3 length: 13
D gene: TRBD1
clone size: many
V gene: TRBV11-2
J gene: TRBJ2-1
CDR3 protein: CARGDRVYNEQFF
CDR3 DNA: TGTGCGAGGGGGGACAGGGTTTACAATGAGCAGTTCTTC

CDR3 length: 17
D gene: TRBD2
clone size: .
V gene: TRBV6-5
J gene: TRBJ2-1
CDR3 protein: CASSYSFPAGGLDEQFF
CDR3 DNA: TGTGCCAGCAGTTACTCGTTCCCAGCGGGGGGGCTCGATGAGCAGTTCTTC

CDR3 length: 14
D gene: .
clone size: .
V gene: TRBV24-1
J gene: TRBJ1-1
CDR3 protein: CATRGGGVDTEAFF
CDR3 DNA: TGTGCCACCAGGGGGGGAGGGGTGGACACTGAAGCTTTCTTT

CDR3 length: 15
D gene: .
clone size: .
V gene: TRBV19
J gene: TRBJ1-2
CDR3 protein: CASSIRQGWNYGYTF
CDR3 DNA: TGTGCCAGTAGTATAAGGCAGGGATGGAACTATGGCTACACCTTC

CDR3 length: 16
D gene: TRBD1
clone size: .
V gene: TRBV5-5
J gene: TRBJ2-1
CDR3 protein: CASSLAWTGGFDEQFF
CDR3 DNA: TGTGCCAGCAGCTTGGCCTGGACAGGGGGCTTCGATGAGCAGTTCTTC

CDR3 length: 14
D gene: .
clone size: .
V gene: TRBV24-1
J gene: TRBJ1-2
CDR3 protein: CATSESDSNYGYTF
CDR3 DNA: TGTGCCACCAGTGAATCGGACAGTAACTATGGCTACACCTTC

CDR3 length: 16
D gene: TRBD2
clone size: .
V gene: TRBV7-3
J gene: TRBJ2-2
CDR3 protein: CASSYSGGINTGELFF
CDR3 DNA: TGTGCCAGCAGCTACTCGGGGGGTATCAACACCGGGGAGCTGTTTTTT

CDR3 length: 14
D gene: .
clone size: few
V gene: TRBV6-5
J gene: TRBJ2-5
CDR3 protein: CASSSRSYQETQYF
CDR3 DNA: TGTGCCAGCAGTTCTCGGTCCTACCAAGAGACCCAGTACTTC

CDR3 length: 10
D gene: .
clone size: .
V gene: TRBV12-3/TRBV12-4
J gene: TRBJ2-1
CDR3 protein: CASKGHEQFF
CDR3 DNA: TGTGCCAGCAAAGGGCATGAGCAGTTCTTC

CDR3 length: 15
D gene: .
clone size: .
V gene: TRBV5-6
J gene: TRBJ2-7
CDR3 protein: CASSLWDAGKGEQYF
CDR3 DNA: TGTGCCAGCAGCCTGTGGGATGCGGGGAAGGGCGAGCAGTACTTC

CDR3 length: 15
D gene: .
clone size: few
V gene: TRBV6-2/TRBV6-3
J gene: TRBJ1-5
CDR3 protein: CASRYEQGVNQPQHF
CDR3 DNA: TGTGCCAGCAGGTACGAACAGGGTGTGAATCAGCCCCAGCATTTT

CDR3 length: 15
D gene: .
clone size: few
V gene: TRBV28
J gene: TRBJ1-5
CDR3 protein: CASSLSWGSNQPQHF
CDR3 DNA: TGTGCCAGCAGTTTAAGCTGGGGTTCTAATCAGCCCCAGCATTTT

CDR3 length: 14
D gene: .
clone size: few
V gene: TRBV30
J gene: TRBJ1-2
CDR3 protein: CAWDRGQGGDGYTF
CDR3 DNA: TGTGCCTGGGATCGAGGGCAGGGTGGCGATGGCTACACCTTC

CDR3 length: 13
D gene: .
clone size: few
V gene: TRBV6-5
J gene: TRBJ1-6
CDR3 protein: CASRAGGGSPLHF
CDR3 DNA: TGTGCCAGCAGAGCGGGGGGAGGTTCACCCCTCCACTTT

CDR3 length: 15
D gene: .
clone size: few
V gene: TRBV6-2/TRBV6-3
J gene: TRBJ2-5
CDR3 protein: CASSYKGIPQETQYF
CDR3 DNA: TGTGCCAGCAGTTACAAAGGAATTCCGCAAGAGACCCAGTACTTC

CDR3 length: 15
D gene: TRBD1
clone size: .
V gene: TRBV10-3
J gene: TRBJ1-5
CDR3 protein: CAISGDRVGNQPQHF
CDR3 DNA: TGTGCCATCAGTGGGGACAGGGTTGGAAATCAGCCCCAGCATTTT

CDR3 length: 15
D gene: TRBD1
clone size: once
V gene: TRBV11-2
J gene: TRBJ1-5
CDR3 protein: CASSRGGQGSQPQHF
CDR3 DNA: TGTGCCAGCAGTCGAGGGGGACAGGGATCTCAGCCCCAGCATTTT

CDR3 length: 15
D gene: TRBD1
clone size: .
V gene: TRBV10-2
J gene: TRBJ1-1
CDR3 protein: CASSRQGRARSLSLF
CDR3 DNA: TGCGCCAGCAGCAGACAGGGAAGGGCCCGTTCCCTTTCTCTCTTT

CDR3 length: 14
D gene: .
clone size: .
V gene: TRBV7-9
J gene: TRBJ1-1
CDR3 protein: CASSFNLGRTEAFF
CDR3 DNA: TGTGCCAGCAGCTTCAATCTAGGACGCACTGAAGCTTTCTTT

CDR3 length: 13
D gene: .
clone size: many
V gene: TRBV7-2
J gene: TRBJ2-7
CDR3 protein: CASSLDRPYEQYF
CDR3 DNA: TGTGCCAGCAGCCTAGACAGACCCTACGAGCAGTACTTC

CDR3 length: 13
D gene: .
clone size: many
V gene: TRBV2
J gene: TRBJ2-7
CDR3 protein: CASRAGSSYEQYF
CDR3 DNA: TGTGCCAGCAGGGCAGGGAGCTCCTACGAGCAGTACTTC

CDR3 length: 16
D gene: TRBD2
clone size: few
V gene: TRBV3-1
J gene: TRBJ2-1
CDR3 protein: CASSPDLAGRRDEQFF
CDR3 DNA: TGTGCCAGCAGCCCAGACCTAGCGGGTCGACGGGATGAGCAGTTCTTC

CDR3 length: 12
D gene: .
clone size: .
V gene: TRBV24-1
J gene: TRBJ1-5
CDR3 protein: CATQGPLEPQHF
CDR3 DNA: TGTGCCACCCAGGGACCGCTCGAGCCCCAGCATTTT

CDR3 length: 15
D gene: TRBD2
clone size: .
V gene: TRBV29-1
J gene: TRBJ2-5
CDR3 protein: CSVAPGLAVQETQYF
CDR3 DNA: TGCAGCGTTGCTCCGGGACTAGCGGTTCAAGAGACCCAGTACTTC

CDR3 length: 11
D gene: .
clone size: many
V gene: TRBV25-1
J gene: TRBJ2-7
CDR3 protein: CASSEYVEQYF
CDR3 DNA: TGTGCCAGCAGTGAATATGTCGAGCAGTACTTC

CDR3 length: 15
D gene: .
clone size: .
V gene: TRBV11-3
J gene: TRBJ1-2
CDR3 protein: CASSLYGPEAYGYTF
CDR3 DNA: TGTGCCAGCAGCTTATATGGTCCGGAGGCCTATGGCTACACCTTC

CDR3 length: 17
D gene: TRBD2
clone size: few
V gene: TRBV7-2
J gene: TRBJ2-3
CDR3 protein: CASSRAAGGPSTDTQYF
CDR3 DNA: TGTGCCAGCAGCCGCGCAGCGGGGGGTCCCAGCACAGATACGCAGTATTTT

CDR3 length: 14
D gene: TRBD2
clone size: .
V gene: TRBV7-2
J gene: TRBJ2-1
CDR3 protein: CASSQTAGGDEQFF
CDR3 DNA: TGTGCCAGCAGCCAGACAGCGGGGGGGGATGAGCAGTTCTTC

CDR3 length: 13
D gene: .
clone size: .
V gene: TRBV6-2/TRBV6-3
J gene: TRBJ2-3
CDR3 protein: CASSAGRRDTQYF
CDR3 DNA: TGTGCCAGCAGTGCGGGACGCAGAGATACGCAGTATTTT

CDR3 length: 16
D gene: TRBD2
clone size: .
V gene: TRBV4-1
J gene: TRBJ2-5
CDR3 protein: CASSQVGGTSVLRQYF
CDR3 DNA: TGCGCCAGCAGCCAAGTAGGAGGGACTAGCGTCTTACGCCAGTACTTC

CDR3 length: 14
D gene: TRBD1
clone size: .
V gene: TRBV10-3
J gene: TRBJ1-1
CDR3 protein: CAIKETGDMTEAFF
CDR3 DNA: TGTGCCATCAAGGAGACAGGGGACATGACTGAAGCTTTCTTT

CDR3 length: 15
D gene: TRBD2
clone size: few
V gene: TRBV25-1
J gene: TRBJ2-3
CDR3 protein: CASSDQRDAADTQYF
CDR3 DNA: TGTGCCAGCAGTGACCAGCGGGATGCAGCAGATACGCAGTATTTT

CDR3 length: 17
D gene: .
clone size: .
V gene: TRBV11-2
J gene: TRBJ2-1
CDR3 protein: CASSLDLRATTYNEQFF
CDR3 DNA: TGTGCCAGCAGCTTGGACCTCCGGGCTACGACCTACAATGAGCAGTTCTTC

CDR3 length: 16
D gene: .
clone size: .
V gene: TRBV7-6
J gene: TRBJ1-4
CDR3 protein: CASSGEREGPSDALFF
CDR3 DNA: TGTGCCAGCAGCGGAGAACGCGAGGGACCGTCGGATGCACTGTTTTTT

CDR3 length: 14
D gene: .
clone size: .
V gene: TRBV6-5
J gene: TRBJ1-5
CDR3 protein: CASSSGRVGQPQHF
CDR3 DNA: TGTGCCAGCAGTTCCGGAAGAGTCGGGCAGCCCCAGCATTTT